These 11 T cell receptor beta chains were sequenced from one sample in a study of shared clonotypes between healthy human individuals. The repertoire was sequenced with immunoSEQ multiplex PCR; TCRdb's copy has only in-frame clones and lacks some. The sample shows approximately 320,000 clones, 80% to 90% of them seen only once. Sequenced sample: memory CD8+ T cells sorted from blood. Subset of the sample: CD45RO+ cells pooled with CCR7-negative TemRA cells. The receptor source for this set is a young man in good health.

The chain recombines TRBV7-6 with TRBJ1-2, with D perhaps TRBD1 (6 bases). Germline assignment: CDR1 SGHVS and CDR2 FNYEAQ. This CDR3 spans 15 amino acids. V was cut by 4 bases and J by 3 bases, with 15 bases left in between. This chain's CDR3 is CASSSTTGSDYGYTF. The DNA for the CDR3 is TGTGCCAGCAGCTCCACTACAGGGTCGGACTATGGCTACACCTTC.

This clone was detected many times. The J gene is TRBJ2-7, the V gene TRBV19; tentatively, D is TRBD1 or TRBD2 (5 bases each). Germline V CDR1 and CDR2: LNHDA, SQIVND (reference sequence). With 0 bases removed from V and 0 bases from J, the gap between germline ends came to 12 bases. This CDR3 is 16 amino acids long. The chain's CDR3 is CASSIDAGTSSYEQYF. In DNA, the CDR3 is TGTGCCAGTAGTATAGACGCAGGGACGAGCTCCTACGAGCAGTACTTC.

The chain is built from TRBV6-5 and TRBJ2-7; TRBD2 is a possible D gene (6 bases). Trimming left V 11 bases short and J 0 bases short, with 11 bases between. The CDR3 is 12 residues long. Germline CDR1 is MNHEY and CDR2 is SVGAGI. The CDR3 DNA follows: TGTGCCGCCGGGACTCTCTCCTACGAGCAGTACTTC. Its translation: CAAGTLSYEQYF.

V and J are TRBV5-1 and TRBJ2-5; D ambiguous. V was pared by 2 bases and J by 0 bases, with 5 bases between. The CDR3 has 13 amino acids. Germline V gene sequence: CDR1 SGHRS, CDR2 YFSETQ. Here the CDR3 DNA reads TGCGCCAGCAGCTTTTGGGACCAAGAGACCCAGTACTTC. Translated: CASSFWDQETQYF.

The gene calls are TRBV30 and TRBJ2-7; D unclear. Germline CDR1 reads GTSNPN; CDR2 reads SVGIG (reference sequence). With 2 bases removed from V and 5 bases from J, the gap between germline ends came to 4 bases. CDR3 length equals 10 residues. The CDR3 protein is CAWSMDEQYF. As DNA, the CDR3 is TGTGCCTGGAGTATGGACGAGCAGTACTTC.

This clone has a handful of counts. The CDR3 spells CASSAGLAIEQFF. The CDR3 DNA is TGTGCCAGCAGCGCGGGACTAGCGATCGAGCAGTTCTTC. V gene TRBV7-6 combines with J gene TRBJ2-1; TRBD2 matches 10 bases. Germline assignment: CDR1 SGHVS and CDR2 FNYEAQ. The CDR3 is 13 amino acids. V was clipped by 5 bases and J by 10 bases; unmatched bases: 5.

The chain carries TRBV2 and TRBJ2-3, with D tentatively TRBD2 (5 bases). In germline, CDR1 is SNHLY, CDR2 FYNNEI. Trimming cost V 4 bases and J 4 bases, with 18 bases left between them. This CDR3 is 16 amino acids long. CDR3 DNA: TGTGCCAGCAGTGTTATCGCGGTTGGAGGCCCAGATACGCAGTATTTT. Translation gives CASSVIAVGGPDTQYF. The full variable domain, its missing parts supplied by reference TRBV2 and TRBJ2-3, is EPEVTQTPSHQVTQMGQEVILRCVPISNHLYFYWYRQILGQKVEFLVSFYNNEISEKSEIFDDQFSVERPDGSNFTLKIRSTKLEDSAMYFCASSVIAVGGPDTQYFGPGTRLTVL.

The chain is built from TRBV5-1 and TRBJ1-2; the match to TRBD1 covers 10 bases. In germline, CDR1 is SGHRS, CDR2 YFSETQ. The CDR3 covers 14 residues. V gave up 3 bases and J gave up 6 bases; unmatched junction bases: 5. As DNA, the CDR3 is TGCGCCAGCAGCTCAGGACAGGGGGTAGATGGCTACACCTTC. Its translation is CASSSGQGVDGYTF.

J is TRBJ2-1 and V is TRBV30; a possible D gene is TRBD2 (6 bases). The V end lost 0 bases, the J end lost 6 bases, and 9 bases lay between the germline ends. The CDR3 covers 13 residues. Germline-derived CDR1 and CDR2 are GTSNPN and SVGIG (reference sequence). The CDR3 coding sequence is TGTGCCTGGAGTGTAGGCGGGACCAATGAGCAGTTCTTC. It encodes CAWSVGGTNEQFF.

This chain uses TRBV29-1 with TRBJ2-7; D possibly corresponds to TRBD1 (6 bases). Germline lookup yields CDR1 SQVTM and CDR2 ANQGSEA. The CDR3 loop spans 14 amino acids. The V end lost 4 bases, the J end lost 1 base, and 14 bases lay between the germline ends. The DNA of the CDR3 is TGCAGCGTTGTAAGTTTTGGACAGTCCTACGAGCAGTACTTC. Its translation: CSVVSFGQSYEQYF.

The V gene is TRBV7-3, the J gene TRBJ2-3; D is unresolved. The CDR3 is made up of 14 amino acids. Trimming took 0 bases from V and 2 from J, leaving 6 bases between them. CDR1 is SGHTA and CDR2 is FQGTGA in the germline V gene. CDR3 coding DNA: TGTGCCAGCAGCTTAACGGGGTTCACAGATACGCAGTATTTT. Protein product: CASSLTGFTDTQYF.